Sequencing of this T cell receptor beta chain was carried out in a study of CD8+CD57+ T cells in acquired aplastic anemia. In the study overall: Quantities of DNA derived from sorted CD4+ and CD8+ cells averaged roughly 3.4 ug. General study points: Significant differences in CD8+ Simpson's diversity were not observed between patients and controls.

Before being chosen for sequencing, patients had shown CD8+CD57+ cell expansion by flow cytometry. The study sampled blood from patients who had received no therapy. The CDR3 length is 15 residues. Per germline, CDR1 LGHDT and CDR2 YNNKEL (reference sequence). The V gene lost 2 bases and the J gene lost 0 bases, with 8 bases spanning the gap. Using genomic DNA as the template, TCR beta VDJ and CDR3 profiling was carried out. TCRdb independently ran MiXCR on the reads; one entry per CDR3 protein. The repertoire includes over 150,000 distinct CDR3 sequences, around half of them detected once, and approximately 3% sits in the top ten. This clonotype was counted between two and nine times. Its antigen is unidentified.

The sequenced sample was sorted CD4+, CD8+, or CD8+CD57+ T cells (not recorded which) from PBMCs. The origin of this receptor is a human donor with aplastic anemia. The chain employs TRBV3-1 and TRBJ1-3; D remains unclear. The CDR3 protein is CASSQNSGSGNTIYF. CDR3 DNA sequence: TGTGCCAGCAGCCAAAATAGTGGCTCTGGAAACACCATATATTTT.